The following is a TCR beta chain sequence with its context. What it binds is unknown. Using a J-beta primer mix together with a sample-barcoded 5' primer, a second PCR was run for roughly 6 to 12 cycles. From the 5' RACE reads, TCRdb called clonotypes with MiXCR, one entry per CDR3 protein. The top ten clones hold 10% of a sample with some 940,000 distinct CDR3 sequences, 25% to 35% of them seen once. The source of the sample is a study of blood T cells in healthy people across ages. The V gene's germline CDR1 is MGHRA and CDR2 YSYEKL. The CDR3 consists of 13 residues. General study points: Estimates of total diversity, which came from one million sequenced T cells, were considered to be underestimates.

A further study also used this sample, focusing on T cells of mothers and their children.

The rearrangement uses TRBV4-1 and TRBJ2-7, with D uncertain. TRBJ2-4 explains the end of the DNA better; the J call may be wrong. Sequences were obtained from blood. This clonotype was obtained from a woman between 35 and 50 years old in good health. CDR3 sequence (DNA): TGCGCCAGCAGCCAATCTGAGAAGAACATTCAGTACTTC. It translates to CASSQSEKNIQYF.